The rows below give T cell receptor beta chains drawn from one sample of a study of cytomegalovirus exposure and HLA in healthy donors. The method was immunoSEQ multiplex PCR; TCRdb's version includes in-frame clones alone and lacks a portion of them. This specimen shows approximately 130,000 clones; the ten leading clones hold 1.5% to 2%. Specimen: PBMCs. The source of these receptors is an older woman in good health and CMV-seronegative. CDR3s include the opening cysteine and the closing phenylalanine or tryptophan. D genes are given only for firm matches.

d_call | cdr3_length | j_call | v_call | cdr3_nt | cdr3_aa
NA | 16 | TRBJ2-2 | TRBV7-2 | TGTGCCAGCAGCTTAGTCGGGGGTTCCTACACCGGGGAGCTGTTTTTT | CASSLVGGSYTGELFF
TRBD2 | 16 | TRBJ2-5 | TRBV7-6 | TGTGCCAGCAGGCTAGCGGGGGGGCCGGCCCAAGAGACCCAGTACTTC | CASRLAGGPAQETQYF
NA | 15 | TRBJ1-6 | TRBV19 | TGTGCCAGTAGTATAGGCACAGTAGTTCATTCACCCCTCCACTTT | CASSIGTVVHSPLHF
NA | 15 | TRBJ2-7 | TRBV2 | TGTGCCAGCAGTGACGGGCTAGCGTACTACTACGAGCAGTACTTC | CASSDGLAYYYEQYF
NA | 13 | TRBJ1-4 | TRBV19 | TGTGCCAGTAGTATTGGGGCAAAAGAAAAACTGTTTTTT | CASSIGAKEKLFF
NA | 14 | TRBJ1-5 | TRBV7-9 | TGTGCCAGCAGCCCTCTCCCAGGCAATCAGCCCCAGCATTTT | CASSPLPGNQPQHF
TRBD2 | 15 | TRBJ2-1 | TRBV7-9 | TGTGCCAGCAGCCCCCGGGGGGACTACCTCAATGAGCAGTTCTTC | CASSPRGDYLNEQFF
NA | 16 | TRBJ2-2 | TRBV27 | TGTGCCAGCAGTCCATACCCGACAGTGAACACCGGGGAGCTGTTTTTT | CASSPYPTVNTGELFF
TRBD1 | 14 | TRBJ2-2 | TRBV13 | TGTGCCACCGGGACAGGGCGCGACACCGGGGAGCTGTTTTTT | CATGTGRDTGELFF
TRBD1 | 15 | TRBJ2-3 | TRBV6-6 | TGTGCCAGCAGTTATCAGACAGGGCCGACAGATACGCAGTATTTT | CASSYQTGPTDTQYF
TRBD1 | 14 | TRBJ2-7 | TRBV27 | TGTGCCAGCAGTCCAACAGGGGGCCCCTACGAGCAGTACTTC | CASSPTGGPYEQYF
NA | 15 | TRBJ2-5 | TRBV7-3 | TGTGCCAGCAGCTTACTTGCCCACGACGGGGAGACCCAGTACTTC | CASSLLAHDGETQYF
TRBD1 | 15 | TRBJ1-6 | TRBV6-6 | TGTGCCAGCAGGGTGCAGGGGGCGGATAATTCACCCCTCCACTTT | CASRVQGADNSPLHF
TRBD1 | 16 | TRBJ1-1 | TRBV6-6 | TGTGCCAGCAGTTACCGCCCGGGACAGTTGAACACTGAAGCTTTCTTT | CASSYRPGQLNTEAFF
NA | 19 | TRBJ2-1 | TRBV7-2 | TGTGCCAGCAGCAAACTCGCACGTATAGCGACCCTCGTCGGAAATGAGCAGTTCTTC | CASSKLARIATLVGNEQFF